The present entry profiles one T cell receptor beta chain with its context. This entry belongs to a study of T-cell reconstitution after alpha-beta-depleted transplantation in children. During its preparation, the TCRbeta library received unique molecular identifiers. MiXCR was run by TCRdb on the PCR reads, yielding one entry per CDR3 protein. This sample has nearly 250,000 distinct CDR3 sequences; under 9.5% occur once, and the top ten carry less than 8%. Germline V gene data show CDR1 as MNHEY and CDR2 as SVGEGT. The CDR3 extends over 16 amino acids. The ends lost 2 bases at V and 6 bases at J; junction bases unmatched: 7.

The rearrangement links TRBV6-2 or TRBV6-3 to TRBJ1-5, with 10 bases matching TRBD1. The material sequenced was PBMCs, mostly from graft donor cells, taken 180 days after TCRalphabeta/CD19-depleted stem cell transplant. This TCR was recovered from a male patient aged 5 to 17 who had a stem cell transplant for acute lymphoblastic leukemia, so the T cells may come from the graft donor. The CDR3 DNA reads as TGTGCCAGCAGTTACGGGGACAGGGGAAGGGGTCAGCCCCAGCATTTT. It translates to CASSYGDRGRGQPQHF.